Listed below are T cell receptor beta chains from one sample, sequenced in a study of blood T cells in healthy people across ages. TCRdb fed the 5' RACE reads into MiXCR, producing one record per CDR3 protein. Of some 670,000 distinct CDR3 sequences listed, 52% were seen once; the top ten hold 13%. Sequencing was done on a sample of blood. These receptors were collected from an elderly woman in good health. Each CDR3 is given without its conserved first and last residue. Not all rows give a size; the values are once, few, many and, for expanded clones, a class.

len	abundance	v_gene	j_gene	CDR3aa
13	once	TRBV5-4	TRBJ1-5	ASSRQVRGNQPQH
13	.	TRBV28	TRBJ2-1	ASSLAGDRGHEQF
11	many	TRBV7-2	TRBJ2-1	ASSLQGGNEQF
12	many	TRBV24-1	TRBJ2-4	ATSESGQVNIQY
11	few	TRBV16	TRBJ2-1	ASSLPTPSEQF
12	.	TRBV5-1	TRBJ2-7	ASSPPFLAGIRY
11	once	TRBV4-3	TRBJ2-1	ASKDNGYNEQF
12	.	TRBV3-1	TRBJ1-2	ASARWDRNYSYT
18	once	TRBV7-2	TRBJ2-2	ASSSGPRQALYTNTGELF
13	.	TRBV15	TRBJ2-1	ATSRGASGTNEQF
10	many	TRBV12-3/TRBV12-4	TRBJ1-2	ASSQGAYGYT
13	.	TRBV27	TRBJ1-6	ASKSVDREYSPLH